Listed here are 32 T cell receptor beta chains from one sample, sequenced in a study of CD8+CD57+ T cells in acquired aplastic anemia. Genomic DNA was employed as the template in profiling TCR beta VDJ and CDR3. TCRdb itself ran the reads through MiXCR, one entry per CDR3 protein. The sample lists roughly 170,000 distinct CDR3 sequences; 55% to 75% were seen once. Specimen: sorted CD4+, CD8+, or CD8+CD57+ T cells (not recorded which) from PBMCs. These TCRs come from a human donor in good health.

This clonotype was recorded at least ten times. This chain joins TRBV20-1 and TRBJ2-1, with 8 bases lining up with TRBD2. The germline CDR1 and CDR2 sequences are DFQATT and SNEGSKA (reference sequence). V lost 5 bases to trimming and J lost 5 bases; unmatched junction nucleotides: 11. The CDR3 totals 15 residues. The CDR3 nucleotides are TGCAGTGCTTCCCCCAGCGGGAGATCGGACAATGAGCAGTTCTTC. It yields the protein CSASPSGRSDNEQFF.

The CDR3 DNA is TGTGCCAGCAGTTTAACACGGTGGACTGAAGCTTTCTTT. As protein: CASSLTRWTEAFF. The rearrangement joins TRBV12-3 or TRBV12-4 to TRBJ1-1; the D is unclear. The V end lost 2 bases, the J end lost 5 bases, and 9 bases lay between the germline ends. The CDR3 has 13 amino acids.

The V call is TRBV20-1, the J call TRBJ2-7; 11 positions agree with TRBD2. This CDR3 is 15 amino acids long. CDR1 DFQATT and CDR2 SNEGSKA come from the germline V gene (reference sequence). The V and J ends lost 6 bases and 2 bases, in that order; junction bases with no gene match: 9. The CDR3 here is CSAPQLTSGTYEQYF. CDR3 nucleotides: TGCAGTGCCCCACAGCTGACTAGCGGGACCTACGAGCAGTACTTC.

In this sample, this clonotype turned up once. The rearrangement joins TRBV12-3 or TRBV12-4 to TRBJ1-2; 7 bases are a match to TRBD1. The CDR3 has 12 amino acids. Trimming removed 6 bases from V and 3 bases from J; junction bases left unmatched: 1. CDR3 protein: CASSGQDYGYTF. The CDR3, as DNA: TGTGCCAGCAGCGGACAGGACTATGGCTACACCTTC.

This chain uses TRBV7-8 with TRBJ2-5; D might be TRBD2 (7 bases). V gave up 5 bases and J gave up 1 base, with 14 bases separating them. Germline assignment: CDR1 SGHVS and CDR2 FQNEAQ. The CDR3 runs to 15 residues. The CDR3 loop is CASSIDGGAQETQYF. The CDR3 DNA is TGTGCCAGCAGCATAGATGGGGGGGCCCAAGAGACCCAGTACTTC.

The V and J genes are TRBV2 and TRBJ2-5, with a tentative D call TRBD2 (5 bases). V was clipped by 1 base and J by 5 bases, with 14 bases between them. The CDR3 runs 15 residues. CDR1 and CDR2 from the germline V gene are SNHLY and FYNNEI. CDR3 coding DNA: TGTGCCAGCAGTGAAGGGGCTAGCAATCAGGAGACCCAGTACTTC. Amino acid sequence: CASSEGASNQETQYF.

The chain joins TRBV15 to TRBJ2-3; 9 bases are a match to TRBD1. The ends lost 1 base at V and 5 bases at J; junction bases unmatched: 7. The CDR3 spans 16 residues. In germline, CDR1 is LNHNV, CDR2 YYDKDF (reference sequence). As DNA, the CDR3 is TGTGCCACCAGCAGAGTCTCCTGGGACAGGGAAGATACGCAGTATTTT. Amino acid sequence: CATSRVSWDREDTQYF.

This chain connects TRBV29-1 to TRBJ2-3; D is perhaps TRBD1 (6 bases). CDR3 length: 13 amino acids. The ends were cut back, 7 bases at V and 4 bases at J, with 15 bases in the middle. Germline CDR1 and CDR2: SQVTM and ANQGSEA. The CDR3 region is CSELQGHPDTQYF. The CDR3 DNA reads as TGCAGCGAGCTACAGGGACACCCAGATACGCAGTATTTT.

The chain joins TRBV24-1 to TRBJ2-1; D possibly corresponds to TRBD2 (5 bases). In germline, CDR1 is KGHDR, CDR2 SFDVKD. The CDR3 sequence is 14 residues long. Trimming removed 4 bases from V and 4 bases from J, with 10 bases in between. In DNA form, the CDR3 reads TGTGCCACCAGTGACCCTCCGGGGTACAATGAGCAGTTCTTC. Its translation: CATSDPPGYNEQFF.

Worth noting for this clonotype: At one boundary the junction diverges from the germline segment, which might be a read error. V and J are TRBV2 and TRBJ2-1; tentative D call: TRBD2 (5 bases). The germline CDR1 and CDR2 sequences are SNHLY and FYNNEI. The CDR3 covers 16 residues. The DNA for the CDR3 is TGTGCCAGCAGTGGACGGACTCGCCCCCCGTTCAATGGGCAGTTCTTC. It codes for CASSGRTRPPFNGQFF.

The chain is built from TRBV10-2 and TRBJ2-5, with D tentatively TRBD2 (5 bases). V gave up 1 base and J gave up 2 bases, with 8 bases separating them. The CDR3 sequence is 14 residues long. Germline CDR1 and CDR2: WSHSY and SAAADI. The CDR3 nucleotides are TGCGCCAGCAGTGAGTTCGCGGGTCAAGAGACCCAGTACTTC. As protein: CASSEFAGQETQYF.

As concerns this clonotype: One end of the junction is discordant with germline, which a read error may explain. CDR3 region: CASSYYSGGTANTGERFF. The CDR3 region has the DNA TGTGCCAGCAGTTACTACTCGGGAGGCACAGCGAACACCGGGGAGCGGTTTTTT. The genes are TRBV6-6 and TRBJ2-2; 7 bases match TRBD2. CDR1 is MNHNY and CDR2 is SVGAGI in the germline V gene (reference sequence). The CDR3 consists of 18 residues.

This rearrangement joins TRBV4-1 to TRBJ2-7; D remains ambiguous. Germline CDR1 reads MGHRA; CDR2 reads YSYEKL. The CDR3 is made up of 12 amino acids. Trimming pared 5 bases from V and 6 bases from J, leaving 11 bases between. CDR3 amino acids: CASSFAGSEQYF. In nucleotides, the CDR3 is TGCGCCAGCAGCTTCGCTGGTTCCGAGCAGTACTTC.

The chain uses TRBV7-9 and TRBJ1-1; a possible D gene is TRBD1 (6 bases). This CDR3 spans 15 amino acids. Germline V gives CDR1 SEHNR, CDR2 FQNEAQ (reference sequence). Trimming shortened V by 0 bases and J by 2 bases, and 10 bases separated the two germline ends. The CDR3 protein is CASSLAAGENTEAFF. DNA for the CDR3: TGTGCCAGCAGCTTAGCGGCAGGGGAAAACACTGAAGCTTTCTTT.

This clonotype was counted a few times. The CDR3, as DNA: TGTGCCAGCGCCTGGGGACAACAAGAGACCCAGTACTTC. It translates to CASAWGQQETQYF. This chain uses TRBV7-2 with TRBJ2-5, with TRBD1 as a possible D gene (6 bases). This CDR3 has 13 amino acids. In germline, CDR1 is SGHTA, CDR2 FQGNSA. Trimming removed 8 bases from V and 2 bases from J, with 12 bases in between.

This chain joins TRBV2 and TRBJ2-5, with D possibly being TRBD1 (5 bases). CDR1 and CDR2 (germline): SNHLY, FYNNEI. Trimming pared 5 bases from V and 1 base from J, leaving 5 bases between. This CDR3 contains 12 residues. This CDR3 is CASSRGQETQYF. In nucleotides, the CDR3 is TGTGCCAGCAGTAGGGGCCAAGAGACCCAGTACTTC.

A word on this clonotype: Mismatch with germline at one junction end may stem from a read error. The chain carries TRBV15 and TRBJ2-1; TRBD1 aligns across 10 bases. Germline V gene lookup returns CDR1 LNHNV and CDR2 YYDKDF (reference sequence). This CDR3 region has 16 residues. CDR3 DNA sequence: TGTGCCAGCAGCTCCAGGTCGGGACAGGGGTTGAATGAGCAGTTCTTC. The encoded protein is CASSSRSGQGLNEQFF.

There are a few counts of this clonotype. This chain links TRBV7-3 with TRBJ2-5; D uncertain. V gave up 4 bases and J gave up 3 bases, with 9 bases separating them. CDR3 length: 13 residues. Germline assignment: CDR1 SGHTA and CDR2 FQGTGA. The CDR3 DNA follows: TGTGCCAGCAGCTCACACAAGGAAGAGACCCAGTACTTC. Encoded protein: CASSSHKEETQYF.

This clonotype was counted at least ten times. J is TRBJ1-2 and V is TRBV6-6; perhaps TRBD1 as D (6 bases). This CDR3 has 15 residues. V lost 5 bases and J 4 bases, leaving 17 bases between the germline ends. Looked up from germline, CDR1 is MNHNY and CDR2 is SVGAGI (reference sequence). The CDR3 DNA follows: TGTGCCAGCAGTCGGGAGGGGGAGGTGAGCTATGGCTACACCTTC. This sequence encodes CASSREGEVSYGYTF.

The CDR3 region has the DNA TGTGCCAGCAGCCGTGATCGGGACAGGGCTGCGAGCTACACCTTC. Translating gives CASSRDRDRAASYTF. The rearrangement uses TRBV7-9 and TRBJ1-2; TRBD1 matches at 9 bases. The V gene's germline CDR1 is SEHNR and CDR2 FQNEAQ (reference sequence). CDR3 size: 15 residues. V lost 5 bases and J lost 9; bases outside the gene matches: 13.

This clonotype was picked up many times. The CDR3 is CASSYTLGETQYF. CDR3 sequence (DNA): TGTGCCAGCAGTTACACCCTGGGGGAGACCCAGTACTTC. The chain links TRBV12-3 or TRBV12-4 to TRBJ2-5; D remains unclear. V lost 4 bases to trimming and J lost 5 bases, with 11 bases between them. This CDR3 has 13 residues.

This clonotype was detected only a few times. The rearrangement uses TRBV10-3 and TRBJ1-3; 8 bases match TRBD1. CDR3 length equals 12 residues. The germline gives CDR1 ENHRY, CDR2 SYGVKD. V lost 11 bases to trimming and J lost 8 bases; unmatched junction nucleotides: 8. CDR3 in amino acids: CALQTGADTIYF. DNA of the CDR3: TGTGCCTTGCAGACAGGGGCGGACACCATATATTTT.

This clonotype was detected many times. The V gene is TRBV2, the J gene TRBJ1-5; TRBD1 matches at 7 bases. Germline V gene lookup returns CDR1 SNHLY and CDR2 FYNNEI. This CDR3 is 14 amino acids long. Trimming took 5 bases from V and 0 from J; bases not matched to a gene: 1. The CDR3: CASSPGGSNQPQHF. CDR3 DNA sequence: TGTGCCAGCAGTCCAGGGGGTAGCAATCAGCCCCAGCATTTT. The full variable domain, with the rest looked up from reference TRBV2 and TRBJ1-5, is EPEVTQTPSHQVTQMGQEVILRCVPISNHLYFYWYRQILGQKVEFLVSFYNNEISEKSEIFDDQFSVERPDGSNFTLKIRSTKLEDSAMYFCASSPGGSNQPQHFGDGTRLSIL.

The V call is TRBV7-9, the J call TRBJ2-2, with D tentatively TRBD2 (6 bases). Per the germline V gene, CDR1 is SEHNR and CDR2 is FQNEAQ (reference sequence). CDR3 size: 16 residues. Trimming cost V 2 bases and J 11 bases, with 21 bases left between them. The CDR3 loop is CASSLFFAGSYNELFF. The CDR3 nucleotides are TGTGCCAGCAGCTTATTCTTTGCGGGGTCCTACAATGAGCTGTTTTTT.

The chain couples TRBV20-1 to TRBJ2-7; possible D gene TRBD1, 6 bases. The CDR3 loop spans 15 amino acids. Germline V gives CDR1 DFQATT, CDR2 SNEGSKA (reference sequence). V lost 4 bases, J lost 0 bases, and 16 bases lay in between. CDR3 residues: CSAISTGFNSYEQYF. CDR3 DNA sequence: TGCAGTGCTATTTCCACAGGGTTTAACTCCTACGAGCAGTACTTC.

This clonotype appeared many times. The gene calls are TRBV4-1 and TRBJ2-7, with D possibly called TRBD1 or TRBD2 (5 bases each). The CDR3 length is 15 residues. The germline V gene encodes CDR1 MGHRA and CDR2 YSYEKL. Trimming left V 4 bases short and J 0 bases short, with 13 bases between. CDR3 protein: CASSLGSGASYEQYF. CDR3 DNA sequence: TGCGCCAGCAGCCTAGGATCCGGGGCCTCCTACGAGCAGTACTTC.

This chain uses TRBV9 with TRBJ1-2; 8 bases map to TRBD1. CDR1 is SGDLS and CDR2 is YYNGEE in the germline V gene. After removal of 1 base from V and 3 bases from J, the junction contained 8 bases not matched to a gene. The CDR3 is 16 residues long. CDR3 nucleotides: TGTGCCAGCAGCGTATCGACAGGGGCGATCTACTATGGCTACACCTTC. Amino acids: CASSVSTGAIYYGYTF.

This clonotype occurred a few times. The rearrangement links TRBV20-1 to TRBJ1-4, with D hard to call. This CDR3 comprises 14 residues. V gave up 5 bases and J gave up 3 bases, with 13 bases separating them. Germline-derived CDR1 and CDR2 are DFQATT and SNEGSKA (reference sequence). The chain's CDR3 is CSAGGRGANEKLFF. In DNA form, the CDR3 reads TGCAGTGCTGGAGGACGGGGAGCTAATGAAAAACTGTTTTTT.

This clonotype was recorded many times. This rearrangement joins TRBV6-1 to TRBJ1-5; 8 nucleotides match TRBD1. The J segment lost 3 bases and the V segment lost 2 bases, leaving 6 bases of the junction unmatched. This CDR3 contains 16 residues. CDR1 is MNHNS and CDR2 is SASEGT in the germline V gene. CDR3 sequence: CASSEPQGGTNQPQHF. CDR3 DNA sequence: TGTGCCAGCAGTGAACCACAGGGGGGTACCAATCAGCCCCAGCATTTT.

This clonotype has a handful of counts. The V and J genes are TRBV29-1 and TRBJ2-7; weak D call: TRBD1 (5 bases). This CDR3 region has 13 residues. Germline V lookup: CDR1 SQVTM, CDR2 ANQGSEA. Trimming took 4 bases from V and 0 from J, leaving 10 bases between them. The CDR3 sequence: CSVGQLSSYEQYF. CDR3 sequence (DNA): TGCAGCGTTGGACAGTTAAGCTCCTACGAGCAGTACTTC.

This rearrangement joins TRBV7-9 to TRBJ1-5, with 10 bases fitting TRBD1. The CDR3 has 14 residues. Per the germline V gene, CDR1 is SEHNR and CDR2 is FQNEAQ (reference sequence). J was trimmed by 5 bases and V by 5 bases; bases with no gene match: 3. The CDR3 here is CASSGDRGYQPQHF. In DNA form, the CDR3 reads TGTGCCAGCAGCGGGGACAGGGGATATCAGCCCCAGCATTTT.

This clonotype was picked up one time. V gene TRBV20-1 combines with J gene TRBJ2-3, with D possibly called TRBD1 or TRBD2 (5 bases each). The CDR3 runs to 15 residues. The germline gives CDR1 DFQATT, CDR2 SNEGSKA (reference sequence). Between the trimmed V and J ends, which lost 4 bases and 3 bases, there was a span of 17 bases. CDR3 loop: CSATPPGRITDTQYF. CDR3 bases: TGCAGTGCTACCCCTCCGGGACGGATAACAGATACGCAGTATTTT.